The TCR beta chain described here comes from a study of T cell responses to AZD1222 COVID-19 vaccine. CDR1 SGDLS and CDR2 YYNGEE come from the germline V gene. The CDR3 covers 15 residues. The V segment lost 0 bases and the J segment 4 bases; nucleotides outside the gene matches: 6. Here immunoSEQ multiplex PCR was the method, and the copy in TCRdb shows in-frame clones only, minus some. This sample has approximately 110,000 clones, with about 88% found just once. This specimen consisted of peripheral blood, obtained on day 0 of AZD1222 vaccination. The chain links TRBV9 to TRBJ1-1, with TRBD1 identical over 7 bases. This sequence was found in an adult in good health. The CDR3 reads CASSVDGHRGTEAFF. CDR3 nucleotide sequence: TGTGCCAGCAGCGTAGACGGCCACAGGGGCACTGAAGCTTTCTTT.